The 18 T cell receptor beta chains given below trace back to one sample, sequenced in a study of CD8 T cells in ankylosing spondylitis. TCRdb processed the 5' RACE reads anew with MiXCR; each CDR3 protein has one entry. Among some 140,000 distinct CDR3 sequences listed, over 9.5% were seen once. Specimen: blood, either unsorted or a sorted T cell fraction (not recorded which). These receptors came from a female donor with ankylosing spondylitis or in good health (not recorded which).

The table lists this clonotype with many counts. The chain combines TRBV5-1 with TRBJ1-1; 7 bases are shared with TRBD1. This CDR3 has 14 residues. Looked up from germline, CDR1 is SGHRS and CDR2 is YFSETQ. The junction had 7 bases not matched to a gene; V was cut back by 2 bases and J by 6 bases. Here the CDR3 DNA reads TGCGCCAGCAGCTTAACAGGGGATACCGCTGAAGCTTTCTTT. Its protein product is CASSLTGDTAEAFF.

This clonotype was seen ten or more times. The chain carries TRBV5-6 and TRBJ2-3; 9 bases are shared with TRBD2. The junction had 6 bases not matched to a gene; V was cut back by 2 bases and J by 5 bases. Germline V gene sequence: CDR1 SGHDT, CDR2 YYEEEE. The CDR3 runs to 15 residues. The CDR3 loop is CASSFRAGGLDTQYF. The CDR3 DNA follows: TGTGCCAGCAGCTTCAGAGCGGGAGGATTAGATACGCAGTATTTT.

This clonotype was detected many times. The chain recombines TRBV2 with TRBJ2-4; no definite D call. Germline V lookup: CDR1 SNHLY, CDR2 FYNNEI. The V end lost 8 bases, the J end lost 0 bases, and 11 bases lay between the germline ends. The CDR3 covers 14 residues. The CDR3 nucleotides read TGTGCCAGCTTCTTCAGTATAGCCAAAAACATTCAGTACTTC. The encoded protein is CASFFSIAKNIQYF.

Ten or more counts support this clonotype. V is TRBV18 and J is TRBJ1-6; D is unresolved. Germline CDR1 and CDR2: KGHSH and LQKENI. Trimming removed 1 base from V and 8 bases from J, with 9 bases in between. This CDR3 comprises 14 residues. The CDR3 DNA sequence: TGTGCCAGCTCACCACGAGGGTTCGATTCACCCCTCCACTTT. It translates to CASSPRGFDSPLHF.

This clonotype has a count of ten or more. This chain links TRBV5-1 with TRBJ1-1; a possible D gene is TRBD1 (5 bases). Germline V lookup: CDR1 SGHRS, CDR2 YFSETQ. V shed 5 bases and J shed 1 base, with 9 bases lying between them. The CDR3 has 13 residues. This chain's CDR3 is CASRRGANTEAFF. CDR3 in DNA: TGCGCCAGCAGGAGGGGAGCGAACACTGAAGCTTTCTTT.

This clonotype showed up many times. V is TRBV20-1 and J is TRBJ1-6; D is uncertain. V was cut by 1 base and J by 5 bases, with 3 bases left in between. Germline V gives CDR1 DFQATT, CDR2 SNEGSKA (reference sequence). CDR3 length: 12 residues. Here the CDR3 reads CSARANNSPLHF. For the CDR3, the DNA is TGCAGTGCTAGAGCTAATAATTCACCCCTCCACTTT.

About this clonotype: A much larger clone lies one base from this, so it may be a read error. J is TRBJ1-3 and V is TRBV7-8; D uncertain. Germline V gives CDR1 SGHVS, CDR2 FQNEAQ. This CDR3 is built from 15 residues. V lost 0 bases and J lost 2, with 8 bases in between. This CDR3 is CASSLAPDPGNTIYF. CDR3 sequence (DNA): TGTGCCAGCAGCTTAGCCCCCGACCCTGGAAACACCATATATTTT.

Many counts were recorded for this clonotype. The gene calls are TRBV13 and TRBJ2-5; 8 bases fit TRBD2. CDR3 length equals 14 residues. J was trimmed by 5 bases and V by 1 base; bases with no gene match: 3. Germline loops: CDR1 PRHDT, CDR2 FYEKMQ (reference sequence). The CDR3 spells CASSLAGRGETQYF. The CDR3 nucleotides are TGTGCCAGCAGCTTAGCCGGGAGGGGCGAGACCCAGTACTTC.

This clonotype was recorded at least ten times. The chain couples TRBV7-9 to TRBJ1-1; the D gene is possibly TRBD1 (5 bases). Trimming took off 4 bases at V and 1 base at J, with 13 bases between the two ends. Germline CDR1 and CDR2: SEHNR and FQNEAQ (reference sequence). The CDR3 is made up of 15 amino acids. Written as DNA, the CDR3 is TGTGCCAGCAGCTACGACGGGGGAGGGAACACTGAAGCTTTCTTT. Its translation: CASSYDGGGNTEAFF.

V usage is TRBV28 and J usage is TRBJ1-1; 8 bases are shared with TRBD1. J gave up 13 bases and V 7 bases, and 14 bases lay outside the gene matches. CDR1 and CDR2 from the germline V gene are MDHEN and SYDVKM. The CDR3 has 13 residues. The DNA of the CDR3 is TGTGCCAGCACCTCGGGACAGGATGTTAATGGTTTCTTT. It is translated as CASTSGQDVNGFF.

The genes are TRBV19 and TRBJ1-1, with unresolved D. This CDR3 region has 16 residues. Germline V gives CDR1 LNHDA, CDR2 SQIVND (reference sequence). V was cut by 6 bases and J by 1 base, with 18 bases left in between. CDR3 nucleotides: TGTGCCAGTAGCTCTGACGGGTCCCAGAAGAACACTGAAGCTTTCTTT. It codes for CASSSDGSQKNTEAFF.

This clonotype has at least ten counts. This rearrangement joins TRBV12-5 to TRBJ1-1; 8 bases fit TRBD1. V lost 0 bases, J lost 3 bases, and 12 bases stayed unmatched. The CDR3 loop spans 18 amino acids. CDR1 and CDR2 from the germline V gene are LGHNT and FRNRAP. The CDR3 protein is CASGLVAGRGLSHTEAFF. The CDR3 DNA follows: TGTGCTAGTGGTTTGGTAGCGGGCAGGGGGCTGTCGCACACTGAAGCTTTCTTT.

In this sample, this clonotype turned up many times. The V gene is TRBV20-1, the J gene TRBJ1-5, with D tentatively TRBD1 (6 bases). The germline V gene has CDR1 DFQATT and CDR2 SNEGSKA (reference sequence). The CDR3 has 15 amino acids. V gave up 0 bases and J gave up 6 bases, with 15 bases separating them. CDR3 in amino acids: CSARDDVGGVQPQHF. In nucleotides, the CDR3 is TGCAGTGCTAGAGATGATGTGGGGGGCGTTCAGCCCCAGCATTTT.

The genes are TRBV7-2 and TRBJ2-7; D is perhaps TRBD1 (6 bases). Trimming removed 1 base from V and 2 bases from J, with 12 bases in between. The CDR3 runs to 15 residues. Germline V gives CDR1 SGHTA, CDR2 FQGNSA. The CDR3 loop is CASSLDRTETYEQYF. The CDR3 DNA reads as TGTGCCAGCAGCTTAGACCGGACAGAAACCTACGAGCAGTACTTC. The full variable domain, in which reference TRBV7-2 and TRBJ2-7 provide the parts outside the CDR3, is GAGVSQSPSNKVTEKGKDVELRCDPISGHTALYWYRQSLGQGLEFLIYFQGNSAPDKSGLPSDRFSAERTGGSVSTLTIQRTQQEDSAVYLCASSLDRTETYEQYFGPGTRLTVT.

V and J are TRBV29-1 and TRBJ1-2; D may be TRBD1 (5 bases). Trimming cost V 4 bases and J 0 bases, with 18 bases left between them. This CDR3 is built from 16 residues. From germline, CDR1 is SQVTM and CDR2 ANQGSEA. CDR3 residues: CSVGDLGTVANYGYTF. Written as DNA, the CDR3 is TGCAGCGTTGGGGATCTCGGGACGGTGGCTAACTATGGCTACACCTTC.

This clonotype was detected ten times or more. The V call is TRBV7-9, the J call TRBJ1-3; 8 bases are shared with TRBD1. The CDR3 length is 16 residues. The V gene's germline CDR1 is SEHNR and CDR2 FQNEAQ (reference sequence). With 5 bases clipped from V and 7 bases from J, the junction kept 13 bases outside the gene matches. The CDR3 sequence is CASSGLSGGRLNTIYF. CDR3 DNA: TGTGCCAGCAGCGGTCTATCAGGGGGCAGGCTGAACACCATATATTTT.

This clonotype was seen many times. The chain combines TRBV12-3 or TRBV12-4 with TRBJ2-3; TRBD1 matches at 7 bases. The CDR3 covers 15 residues. With V trimmed by 2 bases and J by 3 bases, 5 bases remained unmatched. The DNA of the CDR3 is TGTGCCAGCAGTTTAAGGTCCAGGGGGACAGATACGCAGTATTTT. It codes for CASSLRSRGTDTQYF.

This clonotype was seen many times. This chain connects TRBV6-1 to TRBJ2-1; 10 nucleotides align to TRBD2. The CDR3 is made up of 13 amino acids. Germline CDR1 is MNHNS and CDR2 is SASEGT. Losses at the gene ends were 6 bases for V and 8 bases for J; bases not matched to a gene: 4. In DNA form, the CDR3 reads TGTGCCAGCAGGGGGACTAGCGCCGATGAGCAGTTCTTC. Translating gives CASRGTSADEQFF.